The clone carrying this T cell receptor (beta chain) was seen a handful of times. The sample belongs to a study of shared clonotypes between healthy human individuals. Trimming cost V 4 bases and J 9 bases, with 24 bases left between them. Per germline, CDR1 MDHEN and CDR2 SYDVKM. The CDR3 extends over 16 amino acids. The protocol was immunoSEQ multiplex PCR, while the TCRdb copy is restricted to in-frame clones and leaves out a portion. The sample lists under 600,000 clones; around three quarters were seen once. This TCR derives from a woman aged 40 to 50 in good health. Some clones in this sample may be carry-over from other donors' samples. The chain has TRBV28 and TRBJ1-2, with D perhaps matching TRBD1 (6 bases). Source material: PBMCs. CDR3 loop: CASSSRRWGREKSYTF. The CDR3, as DNA: TGTGCCAGCAGTTCTCGCCGGTGGGGGCGTGAAAAGAGCTACACCTTC.